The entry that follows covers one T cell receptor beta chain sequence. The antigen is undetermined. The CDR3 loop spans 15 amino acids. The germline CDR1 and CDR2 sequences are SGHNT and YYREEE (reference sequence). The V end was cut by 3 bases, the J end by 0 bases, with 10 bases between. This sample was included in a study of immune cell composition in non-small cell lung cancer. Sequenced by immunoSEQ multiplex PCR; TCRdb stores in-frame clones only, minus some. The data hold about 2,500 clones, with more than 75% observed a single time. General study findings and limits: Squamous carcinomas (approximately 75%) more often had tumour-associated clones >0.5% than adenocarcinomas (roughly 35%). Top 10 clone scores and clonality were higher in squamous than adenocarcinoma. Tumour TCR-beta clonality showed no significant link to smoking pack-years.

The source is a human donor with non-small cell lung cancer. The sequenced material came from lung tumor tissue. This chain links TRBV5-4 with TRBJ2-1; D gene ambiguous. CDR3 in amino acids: CASSSKAGSYNEQFF. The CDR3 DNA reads TGTGCCAGCAGCTCCAAGGCAGGCTCCTACAATGAGCAGTTCTTC.